This T cell receptor beta chain derives from a study of shared clonotypes between healthy human individuals. This clone was recorded once. Germline CDR1 is LNHDA and CDR2 is SQIVND (reference sequence). The CDR3 is made up of 13 amino acids. The V and J ends lost 7 bases and 5 bases, in that order; junction bases with no gene match: 3. Profiled with immunoSEQ multiplex PCR; TCRdb holds only in-frame clones, not every one. The sample records millions of clones, 95% being singletons. Sequenced: naive CD4+ T cells sorted from blood. Indicated subset: CD45RA+ positively selected. The sequence came from a man younger than 30 in good health. The J gene is TRBJ2-2, the V gene TRBV19, with 8 bases lining up with TRBD2. The CDR3 protein is CASIAGGTGELFF. For the CDR3, the DNA is TGTGCCAGTATCGCGGGAGGAACCGGGGAGCTGTTTTTT.